What follows are 2 T cell receptor beta chains derived from one specimen sequenced in a study of OX40 agonist ivuxolimab in advanced cancers. The table came from immunoSEQ multiplex PCR; TCRdb's copy has only in-frame clones and leaves some out. The data show about 44,000 clones, around 88% seen once. Sequenced here: CD4+ or CD8+ T cells sorted from blood, sampled in a trial of the OX40 agonist ivuxolimab. The receptor set was obtained from an adult with an advanced solid tumor such as melanoma, head and neck, liver or kidney cancer.

V usage is TRBV2 and J usage is TRBJ2-7; D unclear. Trimming took off 3 bases at V and 3 bases at J, with 12 bases between the two ends. The CDR3 is 14 amino acids. The germline V gene encodes CDR1 SNHLY and CDR2 FYNNEI. The CDR3 loop is CASSDQGPGYEQYF. Written as DNA, the CDR3 is TGTGCCAGCAGTGATCAAGGTCCGGGCTACGAGCAGTACTTC. Complete variable domain (other parts from reference TRBV2 and TRBJ2-7): EPEVTQTPSHQVTQMGQEVILRCVPISNHLYFYWYRQILGQKVEFLVSFYNNEISEKSEIFDDQFSVERPDGSNFTLKIRSTKLEDSAMYFCASSDQGPGYEQYFGPGTRLTVT.

The gene calls are TRBV15 and TRBJ2-3; 8 bases are a match to TRBD2. This CDR3 contains 17 residues. The germline CDR1 and CDR2 sequences are LNHNV and YYDKDF (reference sequence). Trimming took 0 bases from V and 1 from J; bases not matched to a gene: 6. CDR3 amino acids: CATSRDKGLGGTDTQYF. The CDR3 DNA follows: TGTGCCACCAGCAGAGACAAGGGACTAGGCGGCACAGATACGCAGTATTTT.